This T cell receptor (beta chain) derives from a study of blood T cell repertoires in COVID-19 (dated by TCRdb to the early 2020s). Some background on the complete study: Samples covering the acute and convalescent phases of COVID-19 were provided by collaborators in the United States, Italy and Spain. The repertoires were released in a freely available public database intended as a resource for research on the immune response to SARS-CoV-2. Subjects who had been exposed to COVID-19, were actively infected with it, or had recovered from it provided the deeply sampled blood TCRbeta repertoires that made up the dataset. The prospective study material was composed of cDNA or gDNA derived from T cells, B-cell-depleted T cells, or PBMCs. The samples were drawn from two sources: the first 160 participants of the ongoing ImmuneRACE study, and approximately 1,300 subjects contributed by 6 global collaborators. The sample metadata nearly always contained a de-identified subject ID, COVID-19 status, age in years and sex. Where available, HLA class I and class II types were taken from metadata supplied by the sample provider and were not determined by assay-based typing.

Results the study describes overall, beyond this receptor: The quantity of clinical and demographic metadata differed by source and by participant and was supplied without curation.

On this clone: The clone's antigen remains unknown. It has no much larger one-base neighbor in the sample; base qualities were not kept.

TCRbeta CDR3 regions were amplified from genomic DNA by means of the immunoSEQ Assay, a bias-controlled multiplex PCR. The source study handled its data this way. Nucleated cell counts per sample were estimated from amplification of reference gene primers within the assay. To quantify the absolute abundance of each unique TCRbeta CDR3 rearrangement, sequence reads were collapsed and filtered. For each sample, productive Simpson clonality was calculated as the square root of Simpson's diversity index over productive rearrangements. Drawn from immuneACCESS, this table holds only the in-frame rearrangements with V and J called that TCRdb kept. Clones are partly lost; checked studies trace under half to an unresolved V gene and leave the rest unexplained. The V and J calls and clone size are taken from that table; D and trimming were inferred from the DNA. In all, the sample holds 150,000 to 200,000 clones, and roughly 87% of those were seen once. The top ten clones comprise roughly a fifth of the sample.

V and J lose 4 bases and 8 bases, and a span of 18 bases separates them. The germline V gene (reference sequence) specifies MNHEY as CDR1 and SMNVEV as CDR2. There are 15 amino acids in the CDR3, from cysteine to phenylalanine inclusive. CDR3 DNA is the only sequence kept; it has 45 bases, read in frame from the first base. Whole blood was collected in K2EDTA tubes by collaborating institutions according to the institutions' own protocols. For TCRbeta analysis, collaborators shipped samples as frozen whole blood, isolated PBMCs, or DNA extracted from either of those sample types. This sequence originates from a man between 60 and 75 years old with active or convalescent COVID-19. Sequences were obtained from peripheral blood. The chain was built from TRBV27 and TRBJ1-5, with a weak D call of TRBD1 (5 bases match). The nucleotide sequence is given as TGTGCCAGCAGTTCGCTAGACAGTTTCGGTAAGCCCCAGCATTTT. Protein translation: CASSSLDSFGKPQHF.